Listed below are T cell receptor beta chains from one sample, sequenced in a study of T cell repertoires in cytomegalovirus infection. Each CDR3 protein is one row after TCRdb ran MiXCR on the reads. The data show approximately 240,000 distinct CDR3 sequences, over 9% seen once. The sample consisted of PBMCs. These receptors all stem from a human donor in good health (CMV status not recorded). Some clones in this sample may be carry-over from other donors' samples. CDR3s include the opening cysteine and the closing phenylalanine or tryptophan. The order of the fields is D gene, V gene, clone size, J gene, CDR3 DNA, CDR3 protein. The D gene is left open where the match is weak. A row's size may be missing; if present it is once, few, many or a size class.

NA	TRBV20-1	NA	TRBJ2-1	TGCAGTGCTAGAGATGGAGGGTCAGGGGGTTACAATGAGCAGTTCTTC	CSARDGGSGGYNEQFF
NA	TRBV19	few	TRBJ2-5	TGTGCCAGTTCTACCTCGGACAGATCGACCCAGTACTTC	CASSTSDRSTQYF
NA	TRBV7-2	many	TRBJ2-1	TGTGCCAGCAGCTTAGAGGTCGGATCATCCTACAATGAGCAGTTCTTC	CASSLEVGSSYNEQFF
NA	TRBV4-1	many	TRBJ2-2	TGCGCCAGCAGCCAAGATCCCTATGCAGGGTCGGTCACCGGGGAGCTGTTTTTT	CASSQDPYAGSVTGELFF
NA	TRBV28	once	TRBJ2-1	TGTGCCAGCAGTTTACCGGGAGAGGTTGGGGAGCAGTTCTTC	CASSLPGEVGEQFF
NA	TRBV12-3/TRBV12-4	NA	TRBJ2-2	TGTGCCAGCAGTTCCCAAGAGGACACCGGGGAGCTGTTTTTT	CASSSQEDTGELFF
TRBD1	TRBV24-1	NA	TRBJ2-7	TGTGCCGTGGGGACAGAGCCCTACGAGCAGTACTTC	CAVGTEPYEQYF
NA	TRBV4-3	many	TRBJ1-2	TGCGCCAGCAGCCAACTCCAGGAATTTAACTATGGCTACACCTTC	CASSQLQEFNYGYTF
TRBD1	TRBV6-5	NA	TRBJ1-5	TGTGCCAGCAGTTCTGAGACAGGGGGAAATCAGCCCCAGCATTTT	CASSSETGGNQPQHF
TRBD2	TRBV7-2	many	TRBJ2-3	TGTGCCAGCAGCTTTCTAGCGGGGGCCTCCACAGATACGCAGTATTTT	CASSFLAGASTDTQYF
NA	TRBV7-2	few	TRBJ2-5	TGTGCCAGCAGCTTCCCCAGTAGAGAGACCCAGTACTTC	CASSFPSRETQYF
NA	TRBV2	few	TRBJ2-2	TGTGCCAGCACCCCAACACAGGCGAACACCGGGGAGCTGTTTTTT	CASTPTQANTGELFF
NA	TRBV29-1	NA	TRBJ1-4	TGCAGCGTTGAAGATGGGGGGGAGGAAAAACTGTTTTTT	CSVEDGGEEKLFF
NA	TRBV19	few	TRBJ2-3	TGTGCCAGTAAGAATAGCGGAGGCACAGATACGCAGTATTTT	CASKNSGGTDTQYF
NA	TRBV6-1	many	TRBJ2-2	TGTGCCAGCAGCCCCGGACATGCGAACACCGGGGAGCTGTTTTTT	CASSPGHANTGELFF
TRBD2	TRBV20-1	many	TRBJ2-7	TGCAGTGCTAGGACTAGCGGGAATACCTACGATCAGTACTTC	CSARTSGNTYDQYF
NA	TRBV4-3	NA	TRBJ2-6	TGCGCCAGCAGCCGGACGAGTGGTCGTGGGGCCAACGTCCTGACTTTC	CASSRTSGRGANVLTF
NA	TRBV24-1	NA	TRBJ2-2	TGTGCCACCAGAGACGGATCCACCGGGGAGCTGTTTTTT	CATRDGSTGELFF
TRBD2	TRBV7-2	many	TRBJ2-2	TGTGCCAGCAGCCCAACTAGCGGGAGTAGGACCGGGGAGCTGTTTTTT	CASSPTSGSRTGELFF
NA	TRBV7-9	NA	TRBJ1-2	TGTGCCACCAGATTCAGCTCTAACTATGGCTACACCTTC	CATRFSSNYGYTF
NA	TRBV12-3/TRBV12-4	many	TRBJ2-7	TGTGCCAGCAGGGGACCAGCGGGCGAGCAGTACTTC	CASRGPAGEQYF
TRBD1	TRBV19	many	TRBJ2-5	TGTGCCAGTGGATCGGACAGGGCAATAGAGACCCAGTACTTC	CASGSDRAIETQYF
NA	TRBV29-1	few	TRBJ1-3	TGCAGCGGTGGACAGTCTCATGGGGACACCATATATTTT	CSGGQSHGDTIYF
NA	TRBV29-1	NA	TRBJ2-5	TGCAGCGTTGCCAGGCAGCAAGAGACCCAGTACTTC	CSVARQQETQYF
TRBD2	TRBV29-1	NA	TRBJ2-2	TGCAGCGTTGAGGGACTAGCGGGGACCGGGGAGCTGTTTTTT	CSVEGLAGTGELFF
TRBD2	TRBV29-1	few	TRBJ2-5	TGCAGCGCCTCTGTTGGGGGGGAAGAGACCCAGTACTTC	CSASVGGEETQYF
NA	TRBV29-1	few	TRBJ2-5	TGCAGCGTTGGGGTCCAAGAGACCCAGTACTTC	CSVGVQETQYF
TRBD1	TRBV4-3	NA	TRBJ1-1	TGCGCCAGCAGCCAAGATGGGACAGGGGCGACGAACACTGAAGCTTTCTTT	CASSQDGTGATNTEAFF
TRBD2	TRBV7-9	many	TRBJ2-3	TGTGCCAGCAGCCAAGGACTAGCGGTGACTACAGATACGCAGTATTTT	CASSQGLAVTTDTQYF
NA	TRBV25-1	NA	TRBJ1-2	TGTGCCAGCAGTGGCGGGGAAAGATCCTATGGCTACACCTTC	CASSGGERSYGYTF
NA	TRBV30	NA	TRBJ1-1	TGTGCCTGGACGGGAGGGGAAGACACTGAAGCTTTCTTT	CAWTGGEDTEAFF
NA	TRBV7-2	many	TRBJ1-5	TGTGCCAGCAGTACGGACAGAGATCAGCCCCAGCATTTT	CASSTDRDQPQHF
NA	TRBV6-5	many	TRBJ1-2	TGTGCCAGCAGCTATAAGGCAGCCAGGGGATCTTATGGCTACACCTTC	CASSYKAARGSYGYTF
NA	TRBV6-6	NA	TRBJ1-5	TGTGCCAGCAGTCCCCCGGGCCTTAGCAATCAGCCCCAGCATTTT	CASSPPGLSNQPQHF
NA	TRBV19	many	TRBJ2-7	TGTGCCAGTAGTATAAACCCGGGTCGACGAGGCGAGCAGTACTTC	CASSINPGRRGEQYF
NA	TRBV4-3	many	TRBJ2-1	TGCGCCAGCAGCCAAGAAGGGTCCTTCCTTAGCTCCTACAATGAGCAGTTCTTC	CASSQEGSFLSSYNEQFF
NA	TRBV7-2	many	TRBJ2-1	TGTGCCAGCAGGTTGAGAGTGGAGCAGTTCTTC	CASRLRVEQFF
TRBD2	TRBV7-2	many	TRBJ2-2	TGTGCCAGCAGCTTGAGGAGCGGGGGAAGGGTCGGGGAGCTGTTTTTT	CASSLRSGGRVGELFF
TRBD2	TRBV28	NA	TRBJ2-5	TGTGCCACCCGGACTAGCGGTTCCATGGGGACCCAGTACTTC	CATRTSGSMGTQYF
TRBD2	TRBV10-2	many	TRBJ2-7	TGCGCCAGCAGTGACCACGGGAGGAGGTCCTACGAGCAGTACTTC	CASSDHGRRSYEQYF
NA	TRBV28	many	TRBJ2-1	TGTGCCAGCAGTCCTGGGACGACCTACCGAGCCTACAATGAGCAGTTCTTC	CASSPGTTYRAYNEQFF
TRBD2	TRBV19	few	TRBJ2-1	TGTGCCAGTAGTATTACTGGACTAGCGGGCAATGAGCAGTTCTTC	CASSITGLAGNEQFF
NA	TRBV29-1	NA	TRBJ2-7	TGCAGCGGGGGGGCAGGGGCTTACGAGCAGTACTTC	CSGGAGAYEQYF
NA	TRBV6-5	few	TRBJ1-2	TGTGCCAGCAGTTACTCGGGGGGCCTTTCTGGGGGTAGCGGCTACACCTTC	CASSYSGGLSGGSGYTF
NA	TRBV20-1	few	TRBJ2-1	TGCAGTTTCCTGAGGTCGTCACCCTACAATGAGCAGTTCTTC	CSFLRSSPYNEQFF
TRBD2	TRBV7-9	NA	TRBJ2-3	TGTGCCAGCAGCTTTACCGGGACTAGCGGGAGTACAGAGTATTTT	CASSFTGTSGSTEYF
NA	TRBV11-3	many	TRBJ1-4	TGTGCCAGCTCTTGGGATCTTGGTGAAAAACTGTTTTTT	CASSWDLGEKLFF
NA	TRBV7-2	many	TRBJ1-6	TGTGCCAGCAGCTTAGGGCAGACAAATTCACCCCTCCACTTT	CASSLGQTNSPLHF
NA	TRBV7-2	many	TRBJ2-5	TGTGCCAGCAGCTTAGGGGACTTGCGGCAAGAGACCCAGTACTTC	CASSLGDLRQETQYF
NA	TRBV7-8	NA	TRBJ1-2	TGTGCCTGCAGCTTAGCGCTCGGGACCGCGTATGGCTACACCTTC	CACSLALGTAYGYTF
NA	TRBV7-8	many	TRBJ1-4	TGTGCCAGCAGAGGTGACGAAGTAAATGAAAAACTGTTTTTT	CASRGDEVNEKLFF
TRBD1	TRBV20-1	NA	TRBJ1-2	TGCAGTGCTAGAGACGGGACAGGGACCGGCTACACCTTC	CSARDGTGTGYTF